What follows are 9 T cell receptor beta chains derived from one specimen sequenced in a study of cytotoxic CD8 clonotypes in ibrutinib-treated CLL. Data came from immunoSEQ multiplex PCR; TCRdb stores just in-frame clones and leaves some out. The sample lists about 200,000 clones, 75% to 85% occurring once. Sequenced material: PBMCs, taken after 12 months of ibrutinib treatment. The receptors were sampled from a human donor with chronic lymphocytic leukemia.

This chain joins TRBV25-1 and TRBJ1-2; D not resolved. The CDR3 length is 12 residues. With 4 bases removed from V and 10 bases from J, the gap between germline ends came to 13 bases. CDR1 and CDR2 (germline): MGHDK, SYGVNS. The CDR3 sequence: CASSAFLNFYTF. The CDR3 DNA follows: TGTGCCAGCAGTGCTTTTCTGAATTTCTACACCTTC.

The J gene is TRBJ1-5, the V gene TRBV4-1, with a tentative D call TRBD1 (5 bases). Germline assignment: CDR1 MGHRA and CDR2 YSYEKL. V shed 1 base and J shed 0 bases, with 7 bases lying between them. The CDR3 runs 15 residues. The CDR3 protein is CASSQVQASNQPQHF. CDR3 DNA sequence: TGCGCCAGCAGCCAAGTACAGGCTAGCAATCAGCCCCAGCATTTT.

The chain couples TRBV18 to TRBJ1-5; D is unresolved. Between the trimmed V and J ends, which lost 4 bases and 7 bases, there was a span of 11 bases. CDR1 is KGHSH and CDR2 is LQKENI in the germline V gene. CDR3 length: 13 amino acids. CDR3 loop: CASSLTTGQPQHF. CDR3 bases: TGTGCCAGCTCACTGACGACTGGACAGCCCCAGCATTTT.

For this clone: Additional DNA sequences in this sample encode the identical CDR3. This sequence joins TRBV10-3 and TRBJ2-7; the D is unclear. This CDR3 region has 12 residues. Germline V gene lookup returns CDR1 ENHRY and CDR2 SYGVKD. V shed 0 bases and J shed 3 bases, with 3 bases lying between them. The CDR3 region has the DNA TGTGCCATCAGTGAGTCAGGCTACGAGCAGTACTTC. Its translation is CAISESGYEQYF.

The chain has TRBV11-1 and TRBJ1-1; no reliable D call. Trimming cost V 0 bases and J 5 bases, with 13 bases left between them. The CDR3 is 15 amino acids. The V gene's germline CDR1 is SGHAT and CDR2 FQDESV (reference sequence). The CDR3 reads CASSLALNRVTEAFF. CDR3 nucleotides: TGTGCCAGCAGCTTAGCGTTAAATCGGGTGACTGAAGCTTTCTTT.

The chain uses TRBV28 and TRBJ1-1; no firm D call. V lost 8 bases to trimming and J lost 0 bases, with 16 bases between them. This CDR3 region has 15 residues. Per the germline V gene, CDR1 is MDHEN and CDR2 is SYDVKM. CDR3: CASPTPLGVNTEAFF. CDR3 bases: TGTGCCAGCCCCACGCCACTTGGAGTGAACACTGAAGCTTTCTTT.

The gene calls are TRBV7-6 and TRBJ2-7; D perhaps matches TRBD2 (6 bases). V was pared by 1 base and J by 7 bases, with 8 bases between. This CDR3 has 12 amino acids. Germline V gives CDR1 SGHVS, CDR2 FNYEAQ. The CDR3 loop is CASSLVAGEQYF. The CDR3 region has the DNA TGTGCCAGCAGCTTAGTTGCGGGGGAGCAGTACTTC.

The V gene is TRBV30, the J gene TRBJ1-5; tentatively, D is TRBD1 (5 bases). CDR3 length equals 17 residues. Germline V gene lookup returns CDR1 GTSNPN and CDR2 SVGIG (reference sequence). V shed 0 bases and J shed 7 bases, with 22 bases lying between them. The CDR3 loop is CAWSVLRRGARDQPQHF. CDR3 coding DNA: TGTGCCTGGAGTGTATTGAGGAGGGGCGCAAGGGACCAGCCCCAGCATTTT.

This chain connects TRBV10-3 to TRBJ2-3, with TRBD2 matching over 12 bases. CDR1 is ENHRY and CDR2 is SYGVKD in the germline V gene. CDR3 length: 15 amino acids. After removal of 4 bases from V and 3 bases from J, the junction contained 2 bases not matched to a gene. The CDR3 DNA sequence: TGTGCCATCAGTGGGACTAGCGGGGTTACAGATACGCAGTATTTT. This translates into CAISGTSGVTDTQYF.